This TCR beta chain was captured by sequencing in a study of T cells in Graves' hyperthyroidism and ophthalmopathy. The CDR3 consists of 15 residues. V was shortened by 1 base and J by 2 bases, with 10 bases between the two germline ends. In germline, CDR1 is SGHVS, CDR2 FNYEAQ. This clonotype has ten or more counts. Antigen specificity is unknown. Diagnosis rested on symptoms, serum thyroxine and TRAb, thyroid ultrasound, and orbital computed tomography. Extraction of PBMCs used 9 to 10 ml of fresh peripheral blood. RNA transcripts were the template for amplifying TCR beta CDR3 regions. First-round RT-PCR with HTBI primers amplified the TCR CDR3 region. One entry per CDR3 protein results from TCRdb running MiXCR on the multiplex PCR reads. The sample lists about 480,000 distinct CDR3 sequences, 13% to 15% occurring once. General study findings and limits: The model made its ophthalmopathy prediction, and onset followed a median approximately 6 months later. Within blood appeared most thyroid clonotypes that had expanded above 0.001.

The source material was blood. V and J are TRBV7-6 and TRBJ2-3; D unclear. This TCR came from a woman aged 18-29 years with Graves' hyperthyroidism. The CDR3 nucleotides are TGTGCCAGCAGCTTAGAGGGCAGACCCACAGATACGCAGTATTTT. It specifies CASSLEGRPTDTQYF.